This T cell receptor (beta chain) derives from a study of PD-L1 blockade in urothelial cancer. Study details: Patients went on atezolizumab in the mid-2010s, receiving 1,200 mg intravenously every 3 weeks. Analysis of the blood was performed 3 weeks (second dose) and 6 weeks after treatment start.

As for time point: pretreatment peripheral blood. Clones were read by immunoSEQ multiplex PCR, and TCRdb kept only the in-frame ones, dropping some. The sample has 95,000 to 100,000 clones, around 86% seen once. The sample here was PBMCs, taken around atezolizumab (anti-PD-L1) treatment. The TCR originated in a man between 60 and 75 years old with urothelial cancer.

The CDR3, as DNA: TGTGCCAGCAGCTTAAAAAAGCGGGAGGGCAATGAGCAGTTCTTC. Amino acids: CASSLKKREGNEQFF. This sequence joins TRBV7-3 and TRBJ2-1, with 10 bases fitting TRBD2. The CDR3 length is 15 residues. Unmatched junction bases numbered 3, after V lost 1 base and J lost 6 bases. The germline V gene has CDR1 SGHTA and CDR2 FQGTGA. Complete variable domain (other parts from reference TRBV7-3 and TRBJ2-1): GAGVSQTPSNKVTEKGKYVELRCDPISGHTALYWYRQSLGQGPEFLIYFQGTGAADDSGLPNDRFFAVRPEGSVSTLKIQRTERGDSAVYLCASSLKKREGNEQFFGPGTRLTVL.